The next 6 T cell receptor beta chains were all read from a single sample in a study of cytomegalovirus exposure and HLA in healthy donors (dated by TCRdb to 2016 to 2017). The library was built by means of the immunoSEQ multiplex PCR assay. For the multiplex PCR, a mixture combining 60 forward primers for TCR Vbeta segments and 13 reverse primers for TCR Jbeta segments was used. As stored in TCRdb, this immuneACCESS dataset retains in-frame rearrangements with V and J assigned. A fraction of the clones does not appear; measured against another copy, unresolved V genes explain less than half of the discrepancy, and the remainder lacks a known reason. The sample table shows more than 90,000 clones, and about 72% are seen once. Around 4.9% of the sample is in the top ten clones. The specimen was PBMCs. These receptors originate from a man aged 50-60 years in good health and CMV-seropositive.

This sequence joins TRBV29-1 and TRBJ2-5; no clear D. Deletions cut 6 bases from V and 2 bases from J, with 16 bases between. The CDR3 loop spans 14 amino acids. The V gene's germline CDR1 is SQVTM and CDR2 ANQGSEA. CDR3 bases: TGCAGCGTCCCATCCCCTACCCTTCAAGAGACCCAGTACTTC. It codes for CSVPSPTLQETQYF.

The rearrangement joins TRBV5-4 to TRBJ1-2; TRBD1 aligns across 10 bases. The germline CDR1 and CDR2 sequences are SGHNT and YYREEE (reference sequence). There are 15 residues in the CDR3. Unmatched junction bases numbered 11, after V lost 5 bases and J lost 7 bases. The chain's CDR3 is CASRYRGTGDGGYTF. CDR3 coding DNA: TGTGCCAGCAGATATAGAGGGACAGGGGATGGTGGCTACACCTTC.

The chain combines TRBV5-1 with TRBJ1-2; D not resolved. Germline CDR1 is SGHRS and CDR2 is YFSETQ. Trimming shortened V by 0 bases and J by 10 bases, and 13 bases separated the two germline ends. CDR3 length: 13 residues. The CDR3: CASSLAESTDYTF. DNA of the CDR3: TGCGCCAGCAGCTTGGCTGAGTCTACTGACTACACCTTC.

Here the CDR3 DNA reads TGTGCCTGGAAAGGTTCAGTCTGGGGACAGGGGAACATTCAGTACTTC. Amino acids: CAWKGSVWGQGNIQYF. The chain combines TRBV30 with TRBJ2-4; TRBD1 matches at 10 bases. The CDR3 sequence is 16 residues long. Trimming at V came to 4 bases and at J to 7 bases, leaving 13 bases not matched to a gene. Germline V gene sequence: CDR1 GTSNPN, CDR2 SVGIG (reference sequence).

This chain's CDR3 is CAWSEPGLAGVEQYF. CDR3 nucleotides: TGTGCCTGGAGTGAACCGGGACTAGCGGGAGTCGAGCAGTACTTC. The chain combines TRBV30 with TRBJ2-7; TRBD2 agrees at 14 bases. CDR3 length equals 15 residues. The V and J ends lost 1 base and 6 bases, in that order; junction bases with no gene match: 5. Per the germline V gene, CDR1 is GTSNPN and CDR2 is SVGIG (reference sequence).

The V gene is TRBV19, the J gene TRBJ2-3; weak D call: TRBD2 (6 bases). The length of the CDR3 is 19 residues. Germline loops: CDR1 LNHDA, CDR2 SQIVND (reference sequence). Trimming shortened V by 1 base and J by 0 bases, and 20 bases separated the two germline ends. The CDR3 bases are TGTGCCAGTAGTATAGGGACGGGGACTCCGACCCCTAGCACAGATACGCAGTATTTT. Amino acids: CASSIGTGTPTPSTDTQYF.